Below are 11 T cell receptor beta chains sequenced from a single sample in a study of blood T cell repertoires in COVID-19. Assay used: immunoSEQ multiplex PCR; TCRdb lists only in-frame clones, some missing. The data show fewer than 20,000 clones, 70% to 90% seen once. The material sequenced was peripheral blood. The receptor source for this set is a human donor in a cohort sampled during active COVID-19.

The CDR3 loop is CASSAGDYSAEQYF. CDR3 nucleotide sequence: TGTGCCAGCAGCGCGGGGGACTATTCTGCCGAGCAGTACTTC. The chain carries TRBV13 and TRBJ2-7, with 7 bases that match TRBD2. Germline V gene lookup returns CDR1 PRHDT and CDR2 FYEKMQ (reference sequence). The CDR3 spans 14 residues. The V and J ends lost 5 bases and 6 bases, in that order; junction bases with no gene match: 10.

A single count supports this clone. The rearrangement uses TRBV9 and TRBJ1-1; D ambiguous. The V gene's germline CDR1 is SGDLS and CDR2 YYNGEE. The CDR3 length is 15 residues. Trimming stripped 0 bases from V and 0 bases from J, with 9 bases between. CDR3 residues: CASSVEPALNTEAFF. CDR3 coding DNA: TGTGCCAGCAGCGTAGAACCCGCGCTGAACACTGAAGCTTTCTTT.

This chain joins TRBV6-6 and TRBJ2-3, with TRBD2 matching over 13 bases. This CDR3 is 16 amino acids long. With 6 bases clipped from V and 6 bases from J, the junction kept 9 bases outside the gene matches. Germline loops: CDR1 MNHNY, CDR2 SVGAGI (reference sequence). CDR3 sequence reads: CASSGLAGAFLDTQYF. The CDR3 bases are TGTGCCAGCAGCGGACTAGCGGGGGCCTTTTTGGATACGCAGTATTTT.

This chain links TRBV2 with TRBJ2-2; perhaps TRBD1 as D (6 bases). Germline CDR1 is SNHLY and CDR2 is FYNNEI. There are 16 residues in the CDR3. V gave up 7 bases and J gave up 1 base, with 16 bases separating them. This chain's CDR3 is CASNTEGVRNTGELFF. In DNA, the CDR3 is TGTGCCAGCAACACCGAGGGGGTACGGAACACCGGGGAGCTGTTTTTT. The full variable domain, in which reference TRBV2 and TRBJ2-2 provide the parts outside the CDR3, is EPEVTQTPSHQVTQMGQEVILRCVPISNHLYFYWYRQILGQKVEFLVSFYNNEISEKSEIFDDQFSVERPDGSNFTLKIRSTKLEDSAMYFCASNTEGVRNTGELFFGEGSRLTVL.

This rearrangement joins TRBV24-1 to TRBJ1-2, with TRBD1 as a possible D gene (6 bases). With 3 bases removed from V and 7 bases from J, the gap between germline ends came to 8 bases. The germline V gene has CDR1 KGHDR and CDR2 SFDVKD. The CDR3 runs to 12 residues. CDR3 residues: CATSDPDSGYTF. The CDR3 DNA is TGTGCCACCAGTGATCCGGACAGTGGCTACACCTTC.

The chain recombines TRBV5-8 with TRBJ2-5; a weak D match, TRBD1 (5 bases). This CDR3 is 14 amino acids long. Deletions cut 0 bases from V and 2 bases from J, with 8 bases between. Germline V gene sequence: CDR1 SGHTS, CDR2 YDEGEE. CDR3 amino acids: CASSLGDSQETQYF. For the CDR3, the DNA is TGTGCCAGCAGCTTGGGCGACAGTCAAGAGACCCAGTACTTC.

The V gene is TRBV7-9, the J gene TRBJ1-5, with 9 bases that match TRBD1. Per the germline V gene, CDR1 is SEHNR and CDR2 is FQNEAQ (reference sequence). The length of the CDR3 is 16 residues. The ends lost 4 bases at V and 7 bases at J; junction bases unmatched: 11. As DNA, the CDR3 is TGTGCCAGCAGCTGGGCCGGGACAGGGCTCGGGCAGCCCCAGCATTTT. It translates to CASSWAGTGLGQPQHF.

The chain is built from TRBV5-1 and TRBJ2-3, with D possibly TRBD2 on 6 matching bases. The CDR3 is 16 amino acids. The germline gives CDR1 SGHRS, CDR2 YFSETQ. The V end lost 2 bases, the J end lost 3 bases, and 16 bases lay between the germline ends. For the CDR3, the DNA is TGCGCCAGCAGCTTTGGGCGGGGAGGTGGTACAGATACGCAGTATTTT. It yields the protein CASSFGRGGGTDTQYF. The full variable domain, its missing parts supplied by reference TRBV5-1 and TRBJ2-3, is KAGVTQTPRYLIKTRGQQVTLSCSPISGHRSVSWYQQTPGQGLQFLFEYFSETQRNKGNFPGRFSGRQFSNSRSEMNVSTLELGDSALYLCASSFGRGGGTDTQYFGPGTRLTVL.

This clone is medium-sized (0.01 to 0.1%) by share. The rearrangement links TRBV19 to TRBJ2-1; possible D gene TRBD1, 5 bases. The CDR3 sequence is 14 residues long. Germline V CDR1 and CDR2: LNHDA, SQIVND (reference sequence). V was pared by 3 bases and J by 4 bases, with 10 bases between. Written as DNA, the CDR3 is TGTGCCAGTAGTATTTGGTCAGGGTACAATGAGCAGTTCTTC. Translated: CASSIWSGYNEQFF.

This clone has only a few counts. This sequence joins TRBV6-5 and TRBJ1-2; D is uncertain. Trimming shortened V by 3 bases and J by 7 bases, and 15 bases separated the two germline ends. The CDR3 spans 14 residues. Germline V gene data show CDR1 as MNHEY and CDR2 as SVGAGI. This CDR3 is CASSYFFPAGGYTF. The CDR3 bases are TGTGCCAGCAGTTATTTCTTCCCTGCGGGTGGCTACACCTTC.

CDR3 sequence (DNA): TGTGCCACCCGAAGTAGGACAGATGTGAACACTGAAGCTTTCTTT. Its protein product is CATRSRTDVNTEAFF. The chain uses TRBV19 and TRBJ1-1, with a possible D match to TRBD1 (6 bases). The CDR3 length is 15 residues. Germline V gene lookup returns CDR1 LNHDA and CDR2 SQIVND (reference sequence). Between the trimmed V and J ends, which lost 10 bases and 0 bases, there was a span of 18 bases.